These 16 T cell receptor beta chains share one sample of origin, sequenced in a study of Ad26.COV2.S vaccination and SARS-CoV-2 variants. Sequencing used immunoSEQ multiplex PCR; TCRdb keeps in-frame clones, though not all of them. The data contain hundreds of thousands of clones, around nine tenths of them singletons. The treatment denotes: over 15 received Ad26.COV2.S at low or high dose, single or two shots; roughly 5 received placebo; per-sample allocation not given. Sampling occurred on day 63 after the first vaccine or placebo injection. This material consisted of peripheral blood, taken in a trial of Ad26.COV2.S vaccine versus placebo. The receptors were gathered from a person between 18 and 60 years old who received the Ad26.COV2.S COVID-19 vaccine or a placebo.

The V and J genes are TRBV9 and TRBJ2-7; perhaps TRBD1 as D (6 bases). The CDR3 spans 15 residues. Germline CDR1 SGDLS, CDR2 YYNGEE. V lost 2 bases and J lost 3, with 15 bases in between. The CDR3 DNA is TGTGCCAGCAGCGTTGAGGACAGCAGGGGCTACGAGCAGTACTTC. This codes for CASSVEDSRGYEQYF.

This chain links TRBV7-9 with TRBJ2-7, with a possible D match to TRBD1 (7 bases). The germline V gene encodes CDR1 SEHNR and CDR2 FQNEAQ (reference sequence). Trimming shortened V by 3 bases and J by 5 bases, and 14 bases separated the two germline ends. CDR3 size: 14 residues. For the CDR3, the DNA is TGTGCCAGCAGCTTGGGGCAGGGGGGCCACGAGCAGTACTTC. This translates into CASSLGQGGHEQYF.

V usage is TRBV12-3 or TRBV12-4 and J usage is TRBJ1-1, with D hard to call. CDR3 length: 10 residues. Deletions cut 8 bases from V and 4 bases from J, with 5 bases between. CDR3 DNA sequence: TGTGCCAGCGCAGGCACTGAAGCTTTCTTT. It specifies CASAGTEAFF.

V and J are TRBV12-3 or TRBV12-4 and TRBJ2-2; D gene unclear. Trimming took 5 bases from V and 6 from J, leaving 10 bases between them. The CDR3 totals 13 residues. CDR3 coding DNA: TGTGCCAGCAGTCTCGGGCGGTCCGGGGAGCTGTTTTTT. This translates into CASSLGRSGELFF.

The V gene is TRBV6-6, the J gene TRBJ1-5; D is unresolved. V was trimmed by 6 bases and J by 6 bases, leaving 6 bases between them. The CDR3 runs 11 residues. The germline V gene encodes CDR1 MNHNY and CDR2 SVGAGI (reference sequence). CDR3 nucleotide sequence: TGTGCCAGCAGGGAAGCTCAGCCCCAGCATTTT. It codes for CASREAQPQHF.

CDR3 DNA: TGTGCCAGCAGCCGGACTAGCGGGGGGGCCGGGACCGGGGAGCTGTTTTTT. The encoded protein is CASSRTSGGAGTGELFF. The rearrangement uses TRBV7-3 and TRBJ2-2; 15 bases fit TRBD2. Germline values: CDR1 SGHTA, CDR2 FQGTGA. J lost 5 bases, V lost 5 bases, and 6 bases had no gene match. The CDR3 length is 17 residues.

The chain employs TRBV4-3 and TRBJ2-7; 8 nucleotides match TRBD2. Trimming took 0 bases from V and 1 from J; bases not matched to a gene: 8. Germline V lookup: CDR1 LGHNA, CDR2 YSLEER. This CDR3 spans 17 amino acids. The CDR3 loop is CASSQDGSGGGSYEQYF. Here the CDR3 DNA reads TGCGCCAGCAGCCAAGACGGCAGCGGGGGAGGGTCCTACGAGCAGTACTTC.

The CDR3 region is CASSLVTGSSYEQYF. The CDR3 DNA sequence: TGCGCCAGCAGCTTGGTAACAGGGAGCTCCTACGAGCAGTACTTC. The chain recombines TRBV5-1 with TRBJ2-7; weak D call: TRBD1 (6 bases). V was shortened by 0 bases and J by 0 bases, with 10 bases between the two germline ends. The CDR3 loop spans 15 amino acids. The V gene's germline CDR1 is SGHRS and CDR2 YFSETQ.

The CDR3: CAISETTGAAGDEQFF. The CDR3 nucleotides read TGTGCCATCAGTGAGACCACAGGGGCAGCGGGGGATGAGCAGTTCTTC. This chain joins TRBV10-3 and TRBJ2-1, with D maybe TRBD2 (8 bases). Looked up from germline, CDR1 is ENHRY and CDR2 is SYGVKD. The length of the CDR3 is 16 residues. V was shortened by 2 bases and J by 8 bases, with 19 bases between the two germline ends.

The chain combines TRBV11-1 with TRBJ1-2; 8 nucleotides match TRBD1. V lost 5 bases and J lost 4; bases outside the gene matches: 9. The length of the CDR3 is 15 residues. CDR1 and CDR2 (germline): SGHAT, FQDESV (reference sequence). The CDR3, as DNA: TGTGCCAGCAGCCCAGAGACAGGGGCACTCTATGGCTACACCTTC. This sequence encodes CASSPETGALYGYTF. Full variable domain (missing parts from reference TRBV11-1 and TRBJ1-2): EAEVAQSPRYKITEKSQAVAFWCDPISGHATLYWYRQILGQGPELLVQFQDESVVDDSQLPKDRFSAERLKGVDSTLKIQPAELGDSAMYLCASSPETGALYGYTFGSGTRLTVV.

This chain connects TRBV19 to TRBJ1-4; no clear D. Germline CDR1 and CDR2: LNHDA and SQIVND (reference sequence). Trimming removed 5 bases at V and 6 bases at J, with 19 bases between. This CDR3 region has 16 residues. CDR3 loop: CASSPPRRGVYEKLFF. The CDR3 DNA reads as TGTGCCAGTAGTCCACCTAGGCGGGGTGTATATGAAAAACTGTTTTTT.

The rearrangement links TRBV10-3 to TRBJ1-5, with D possibly being TRBD1 (6 bases). CDR1 and CDR2 (germline): ENHRY, SYGVKD. The V end lost 2 bases, the J end lost 4 bases, and 12 bases lay between the germline ends. This CDR3 spans 15 amino acids. CDR3 region: CAISENSDRNQPQHF. The CDR3 coding sequence is TGTGCCATCAGTGAGAACTCCGACAGGAATCAGCCCCAGCATTTT.

V and J are TRBV6-6 and TRBJ1-1; D uncertain. Germline CDR1 MNHNY, CDR2 SVGAGI (reference sequence). This CDR3 is built from 14 residues. The V and J ends lost 0 bases and 4 bases respectively, with 9 bases between them. CDR3 coding DNA: TGTGCCAGCAGTTACTCTGGAGGCGGCACTGAAGCTTTCTTT. Translated, it gives CASSYSGGGTEAFF.

This chain links TRBV5-4 with TRBJ2-1, with a possible D match to TRBD2 (7 bases). The CDR3 spans 16 residues. The germline CDR1 and CDR2 sequences are SGHNT and YYREEE (reference sequence). V was shortened by 0 bases and J by 2 bases, with 12 bases between the two germline ends. CDR3 DNA: TGTGCCAGCAGCTTGGCAGGCGGGGGCCCCTACAATGAGCAGTTCTTC. Residues: CASSLAGGGPYNEQFF.

This clone was seen a handful of times. The chain uses TRBV5-8 and TRBJ1-3, with 7 bases fitting TRBD1. This CDR3 region has 16 residues. With V trimmed by 1 base and J by 2 bases, 6 bases remained unmatched. Germline-derived CDR1 and CDR2 are SGHTS and YDEGEE. The CDR3 DNA follows: TGTGCCAGCAGCTTGAAACAGGGGTCGGCTGGAAACACCATATATTTT. Translating it yields CASSLKQGSAGNTIYF.

The rearrangement links TRBV6-5 to TRBJ1-2; D uncertain. The V gene lost 2 bases and the J gene lost 6 bases, with 10 bases spanning the gap. The CDR3 is 13 amino acids. Germline V gives CDR1 MNHEY, CDR2 SVGAGI. Here the CDR3 reads CASSYPDFDGYTF. In nucleotides, the CDR3 is TGTGCCAGCAGTTACCCCGACTTCGATGGCTACACCTTC.